The T cell receptor (beta chain) described here comes from a study of neurological immune-mediated disorders. The cDNA came from 5'RACE with 10-nucleotide random UMIs. A single record per CDR3 protein comes from TCRdb applying MiXCR to the 5' RACE reads. The table records more than 70,000 distinct CDR3 sequences, about 9.4% of them present only once. This clonotype was counted many times. The CDR3 covers 14 residues. CDR1 DFQATT and CDR2 SNEGSKA come from the germline V gene (reference sequence). The ends were cut back, 0 bases at V and 10 bases at J, with 16 bases in the middle. Sample: PBMCs. This clonotype was obtained from a man aged 35-49 years in good health. The rearrangement uses TRBV20-1 and TRBJ2-1, with D perhaps matching TRBD2 (5 bases). DNA of the CDR3: TGCAGTGCTAGAGATCCTGGGCTAGCTTTAGAGCAGTTCTTC. Translated, it gives CSARDPGLALEQFF.